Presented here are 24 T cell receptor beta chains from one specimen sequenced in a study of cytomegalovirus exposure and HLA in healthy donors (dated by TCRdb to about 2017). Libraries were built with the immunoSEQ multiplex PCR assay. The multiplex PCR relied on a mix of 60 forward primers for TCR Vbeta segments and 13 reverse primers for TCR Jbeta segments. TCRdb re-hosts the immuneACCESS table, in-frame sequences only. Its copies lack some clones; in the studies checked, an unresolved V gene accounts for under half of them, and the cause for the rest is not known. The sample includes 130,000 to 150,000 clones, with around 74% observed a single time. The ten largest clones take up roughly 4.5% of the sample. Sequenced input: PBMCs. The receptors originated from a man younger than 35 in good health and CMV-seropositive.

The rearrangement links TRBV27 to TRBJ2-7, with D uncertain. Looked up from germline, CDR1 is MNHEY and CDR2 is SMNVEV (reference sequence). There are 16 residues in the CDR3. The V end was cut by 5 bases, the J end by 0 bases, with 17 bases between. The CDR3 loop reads CASSPSIGRRSYEQYF. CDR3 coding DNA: TGTGCCAGCAGTCCCTCCATTGGGCGACGCTCCTACGAGCAGTACTTC.

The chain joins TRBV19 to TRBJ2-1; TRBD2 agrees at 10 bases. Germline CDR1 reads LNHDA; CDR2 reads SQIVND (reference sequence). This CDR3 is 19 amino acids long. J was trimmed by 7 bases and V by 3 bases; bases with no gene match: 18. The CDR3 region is CASSIRSGGRGYFSNEQFF. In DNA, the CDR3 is TGTGCCAGTAGTATTCGTAGCGGGGGGCGAGGGTATTTTTCGAATGAGCAGTTCTTC.

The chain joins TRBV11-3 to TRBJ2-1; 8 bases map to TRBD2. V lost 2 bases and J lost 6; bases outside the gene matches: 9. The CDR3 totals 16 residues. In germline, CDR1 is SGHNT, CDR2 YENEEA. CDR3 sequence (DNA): TGTGCCAGCAGCTTATCCGGGACTAGAAGTGGCAATGAGCAGTTCTTC. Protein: CASSLSGTRSGNEQFF.

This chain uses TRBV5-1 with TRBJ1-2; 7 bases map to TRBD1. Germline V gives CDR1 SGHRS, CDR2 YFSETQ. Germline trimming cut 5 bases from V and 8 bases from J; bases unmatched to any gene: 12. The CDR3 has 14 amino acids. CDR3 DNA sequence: TGCGCCAGCAGTCGTGGAGGGGGCCAAGACGGCTACACCTTC. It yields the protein CASSRGGGQDGYTF.

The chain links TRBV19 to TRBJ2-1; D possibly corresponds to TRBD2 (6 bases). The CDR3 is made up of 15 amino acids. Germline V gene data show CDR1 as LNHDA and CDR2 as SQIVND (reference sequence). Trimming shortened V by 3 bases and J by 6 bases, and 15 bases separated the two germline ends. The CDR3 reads CASSMGGLTLNEQFF. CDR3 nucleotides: TGTGCCAGTAGTATGGGCGGACTAACCCTCAATGAGCAGTTCTTC.

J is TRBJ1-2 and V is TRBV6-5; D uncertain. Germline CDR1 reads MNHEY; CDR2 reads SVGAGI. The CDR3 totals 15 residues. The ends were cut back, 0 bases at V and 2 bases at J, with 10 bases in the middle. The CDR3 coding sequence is TGTGCCAGCAGTTACTCGGTGCGGGCAAACTATGGCTACACCTTC. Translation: CASSYSVRANYGYTF.

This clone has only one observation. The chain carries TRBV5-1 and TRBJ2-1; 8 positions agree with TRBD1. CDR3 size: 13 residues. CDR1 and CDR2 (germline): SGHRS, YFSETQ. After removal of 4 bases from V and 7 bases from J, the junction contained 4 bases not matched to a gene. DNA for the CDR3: TGCGCCAGCAGCGCTGGGACAGGTAATGAGCAGTTCTTC. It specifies CASSAGTGNEQFF.

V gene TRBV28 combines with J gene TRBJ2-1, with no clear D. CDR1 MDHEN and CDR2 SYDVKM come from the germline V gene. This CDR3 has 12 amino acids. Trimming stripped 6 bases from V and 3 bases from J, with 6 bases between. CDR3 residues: CASSLLYNEQFF. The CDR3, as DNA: TGTGCCAGCAGCCTACTCTACAATGAGCAGTTCTTC.

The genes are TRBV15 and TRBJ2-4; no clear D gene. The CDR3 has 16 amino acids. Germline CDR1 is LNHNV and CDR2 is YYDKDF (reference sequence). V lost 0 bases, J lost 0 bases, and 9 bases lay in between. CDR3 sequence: CATSRDLSLAKNIQYF. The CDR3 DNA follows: TGTGCCACCAGCAGAGATCTCTCCTTAGCCAAAAACATTCAGTACTTC.

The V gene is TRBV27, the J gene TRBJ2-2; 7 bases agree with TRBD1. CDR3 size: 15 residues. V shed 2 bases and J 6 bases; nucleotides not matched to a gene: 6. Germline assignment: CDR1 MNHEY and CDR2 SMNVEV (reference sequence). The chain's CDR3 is CASSLIGTVAGELFF. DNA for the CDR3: TGTGCCAGCAGTTTAATTGGGACAGTGGCCGGGGAGCTGTTTTTT.

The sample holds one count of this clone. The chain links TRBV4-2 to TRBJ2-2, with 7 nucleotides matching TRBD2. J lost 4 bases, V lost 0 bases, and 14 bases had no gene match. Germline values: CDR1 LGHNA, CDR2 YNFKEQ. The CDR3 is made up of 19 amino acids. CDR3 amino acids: CASSQDSRWGGLITGELFF. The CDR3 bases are TGTGCCAGCAGCCAAGATTCTCGGTGGGGGGGGTTGATCACCGGGGAGCTGTTTTTT.

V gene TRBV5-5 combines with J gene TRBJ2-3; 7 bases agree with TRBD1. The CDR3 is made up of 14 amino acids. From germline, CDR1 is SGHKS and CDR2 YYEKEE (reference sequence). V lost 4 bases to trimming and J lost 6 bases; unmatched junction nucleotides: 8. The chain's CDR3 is CASSPYDRADTQYF. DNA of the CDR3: TGTGCCAGCAGCCCTTACGACAGGGCGGATACGCAGTATTTT.

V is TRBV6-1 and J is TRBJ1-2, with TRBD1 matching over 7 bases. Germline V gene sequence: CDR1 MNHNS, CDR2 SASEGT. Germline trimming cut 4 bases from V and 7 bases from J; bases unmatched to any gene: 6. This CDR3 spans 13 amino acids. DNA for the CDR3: TGTGCCAGCAGTGGAAGACAGGGCAGTGGCTACACCTTC. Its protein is CASSGRQGSGYTF.

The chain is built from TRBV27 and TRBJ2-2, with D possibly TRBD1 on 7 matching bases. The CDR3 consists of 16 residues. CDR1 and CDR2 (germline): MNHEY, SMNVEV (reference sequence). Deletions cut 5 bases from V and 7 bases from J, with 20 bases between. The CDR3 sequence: CASSPYPQGRNGELFF. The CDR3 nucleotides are TGTGCCAGCAGTCCGTACCCACAGGGGAGGAACGGGGAGCTGTTTTTT.

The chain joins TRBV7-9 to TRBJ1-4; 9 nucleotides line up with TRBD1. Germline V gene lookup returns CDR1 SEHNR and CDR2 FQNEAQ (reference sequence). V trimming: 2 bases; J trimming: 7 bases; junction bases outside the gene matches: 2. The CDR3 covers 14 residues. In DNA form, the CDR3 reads TGTGCCAGCAGCTTAAACAGGGGGCTTGAAAAACTGTTTTTT. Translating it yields CASSLNRGLEKLFF.

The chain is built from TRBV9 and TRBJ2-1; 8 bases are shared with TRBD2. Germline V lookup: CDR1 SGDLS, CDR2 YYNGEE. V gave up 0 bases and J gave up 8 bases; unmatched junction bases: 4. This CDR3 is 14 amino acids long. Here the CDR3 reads CASSVGGGQDEQFF. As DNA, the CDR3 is TGTGCCAGCAGCGTAGGCGGGGGGCAGGATGAGCAGTTCTTC.

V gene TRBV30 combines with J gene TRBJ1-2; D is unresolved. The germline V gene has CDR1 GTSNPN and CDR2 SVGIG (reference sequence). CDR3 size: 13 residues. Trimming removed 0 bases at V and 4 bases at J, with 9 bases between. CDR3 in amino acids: CAWSVSRSYGYTF. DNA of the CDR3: TGTGCCTGGAGTGTATCCCGCAGCTATGGCTACACCTTC.

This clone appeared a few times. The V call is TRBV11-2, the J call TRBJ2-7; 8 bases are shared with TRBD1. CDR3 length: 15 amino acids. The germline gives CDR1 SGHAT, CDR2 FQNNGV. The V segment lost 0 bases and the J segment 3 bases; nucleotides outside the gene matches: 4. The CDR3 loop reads CASSLDRDRFYEQYF. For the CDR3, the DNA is TGTGCCAGCAGCTTAGACCGGGACAGGTTCTACGAGCAGTACTTC.

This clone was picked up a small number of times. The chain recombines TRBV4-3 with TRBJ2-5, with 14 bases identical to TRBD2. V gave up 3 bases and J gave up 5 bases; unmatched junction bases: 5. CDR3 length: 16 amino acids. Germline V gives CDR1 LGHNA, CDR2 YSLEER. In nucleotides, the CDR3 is TGCGCCAGCAGCCAGTCGGGGACTAGCGGGAGTGAGACCCAGTACTTC. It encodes CASSQSGTSGSETQYF.

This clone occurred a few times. The CDR3 DNA sequence: TGTGCCAGCAGGCTCGGGAGCAATCAGCCCCAGCATTTT. As protein: CASRLGSNQPQHF. J is TRBJ1-5 and V is TRBV27; D remains ambiguous. The CDR3 is 13 amino acids. V was pared by 6 bases and J by 1 base, with 7 bases between. Germline V lookup: CDR1 MNHEY, CDR2 SMNVEV (reference sequence).

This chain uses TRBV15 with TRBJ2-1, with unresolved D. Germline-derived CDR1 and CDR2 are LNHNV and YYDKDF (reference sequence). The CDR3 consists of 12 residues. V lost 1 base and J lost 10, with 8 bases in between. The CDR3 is CATSRAGFEQFF. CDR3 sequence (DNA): TGTGCCACCAGCAGAGCCGGGTTCGAGCAGTTCTTC.

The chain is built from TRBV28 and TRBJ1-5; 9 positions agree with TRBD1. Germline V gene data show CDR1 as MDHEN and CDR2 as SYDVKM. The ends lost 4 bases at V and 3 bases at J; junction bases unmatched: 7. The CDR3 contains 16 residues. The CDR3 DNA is TGTGCCAGCAGTTACCGGGACAGGGCCTTCAATCAGCCCCAGCATTTT. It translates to CASSYRDRAFNQPQHF.

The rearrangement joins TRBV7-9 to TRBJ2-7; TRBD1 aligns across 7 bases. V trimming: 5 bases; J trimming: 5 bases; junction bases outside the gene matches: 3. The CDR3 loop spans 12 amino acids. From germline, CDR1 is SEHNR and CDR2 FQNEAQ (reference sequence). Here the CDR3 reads CASSRQGDEQYF. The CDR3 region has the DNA TGTGCCAGCAGCCGACAGGGCGACGAGCAGTACTTC.

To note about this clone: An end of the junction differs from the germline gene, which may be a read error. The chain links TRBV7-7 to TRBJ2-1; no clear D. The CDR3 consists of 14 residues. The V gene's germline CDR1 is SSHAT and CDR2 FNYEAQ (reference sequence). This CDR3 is CASSRFIAYNEQFF. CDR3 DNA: TGTGCTAGCAGCCGTTTTATAGCCTACAATGAGCAGTTCTTC.